The present T cell receptor beta chain was sequenced within a study of shared clonotypes between healthy human individuals. CDR3 length equals 14 residues. The germline V gene has CDR1 MGHDK and CDR2 SYGVNS. V was pared by 7 bases and J by 7 bases, with 10 bases of the junction left unmatched. Execution of the assay was at deep level. Sequencing used immunoSEQ multiplex PCR; TCRdb keeps in-frame clones, though not all of them. The sample consists of fewer than 650,000 clones, 76% of them appearing once. The sample taken for sequencing was PBMCs. The sequence derives from a woman aged 40 to 55 in good health. Some clones in this sample may be carry-over from other donors' samples. The chain uses TRBV25-1 and TRBJ2-5; TRBD2 matches at 9 bases. The chain's CDR3 is CASIEPGLARTQYF. CDR3 nucleotide sequence: TGTGCCAGCATCGAACCGGGACTAGCTCGGACCCAGTACTTC.